Each of the 12 T cell receptor beta chains below was sequenced from the same sample in a study of T-cell reconstitution after alpha-beta-depleted transplantation in children (dated by TCRdb to about 2016). Library prep was done by PCR. Sequenced using an Illumina HiSeq 2500. To normalize quantification of the TCRbeta repertoire, the TCR libraries were built with molecular barcoding that relied on unique molecular identifiers. TCRdb reprocessed the public reads (quality trimming at Q25 with fastp, clone calling with MiXCR) and kept in-frame beta chains. Every entry covers one CDR3 protein and lists the most common genes and DNA from its rows. In this sample the table shows over 15,000 distinct CDR3 sequences, 13% of which occur a single time. Of the sample, 35% to 45% falls within the top ten clones. The meaning of the sample's time point label: day 60 (about 2 months) after transplantation. Taken with the paper, the label for treatment or condition translates to: allogeneic hematopoietic cell transplantation with graft depleted of TCRalphabeta T cells and CD19 B cells.

Source: PBMCs, mostly from graft donor cells, taken 60 days after TCRalphabeta/CD19-depleted stem cell transplant. Receptor source: a female patient aged 2-9 years who had a stem cell transplant for congenital amegakaryocytic thrombocytopenia, so the T cells may come from the graft donor.

This clonotype appeared many times. The genes are TRBV4-1 and TRBJ2-3; 12 nucleotides line up with TRBD2. This CDR3 spans 17 amino acids. Unmatched junction bases numbered 15, after V lost 5 bases and J lost 9 bases. From germline, CDR1 is MGHRA and CDR2 YSYEKL. The CDR3 protein is CASSFFSTSGGVGTQYF. As DNA, the CDR3 is TGCGCCAGCAGCTTCTTTTCGACTAGCGGGGGTGTCGGGACGCAGTATTTT.

The sample holds many counts of this clonotype. This rearrangement joins TRBV2 to TRBJ2-4; the D gene is possibly TRBD2 (5 bases). Trimming shortened V by 1 base and J by 1 base, and 8 bases separated the two germline ends. The CDR3 covers 15 residues. Germline values: CDR1 SNHLY, CDR2 FYNNEI. CDR3 region: CASSEGWRAKNIQYF. In DNA, the CDR3 is TGTGCCAGCAGTGAAGGGTGGAGGGCCAAAAACATTCAGTACTTC.

This clonotype is a singleton in its sample. No conserved phenylalanine or tryptophan is present at the end of the CDR3, so a read error is the likely explanation. The gene calls are TRBV30 and TRBJ2-7; a possible D gene is TRBD2 (6 bases). CDR3 length: 12 amino acids. Germline lookup yields CDR1 GTSNPN and CDR2 SVGIG (reference sequence). CDR3 in amino acids: CACWEDSYKQYS. The CDR3 nucleotides read TGTGCCTGCTGGGAGGACTCCTACAAGCAGTACTCC.

This clonotype was recorded many times. The chain uses TRBV6-6 and TRBJ2-1; the match to TRBD2 covers 10 bases. Looked up from germline, CDR1 is MNHNY and CDR2 is SVGAGI (reference sequence). The V gene end was trimmed by 8 bases and the J gene end by 6 bases; junction bases not matched to a gene: 4. This CDR3 is built from 13 residues. Here the CDR3 reads CASSTSGRNEQFF. CDR3 coding DNA: TGTGCCAGCTCGACTAGCGGGCGCAATGAGCAGTTCTTC.

This clonotype appeared a few times. One base away lies a much larger clone, so this may be a sequencing read error. This rearrangement joins TRBV3-1 to TRBJ2-2, with TRBD2 identical over 7 bases. CDR1 LGHDT and CDR2 YNNKEL come from the germline V gene (reference sequence). The CDR3 is 15 amino acids. The CDR3 loop is CATSQAGLRTGELFF. Written as DNA, the CDR3 is TGTGCCACCAGCCAAGCGGGACTCAGAACCGGGGAGCTGTTTTTT.

This clonotype was found many times. V is TRBV5-1 and J is TRBJ1-1; no clear D. Trimming took off 7 bases at V and 4 bases at J, with 14 bases between the two ends. CDR3 size: 13 residues. The V gene's germline CDR1 is SGHRS and CDR2 YFSETQ. CDR3 DNA: TGCGCCAGCGGATTATCATCGGGCACTGAAGCTTTCTTT. Protein sequence: CASGLSSGTEAFF. The full variable domain, completed using reference TRBV5-1 and TRBJ1-1, is KAGVTQTPRYLIKTRGQQVTLSCSPISGHRSVSWYQQTPGQGLQFLFEYFSETQRNKGNFPGRFSGRQFSNSRSEMNVSTLELGDSALYLCASGLSSGTEAFFGQGTRLTVV.

This clonotype was recorded at least ten times. The V call is TRBV7-9, the J call TRBJ2-1, with D possibly being TRBD1 (6 bases). The CDR3 consists of 16 residues. CDR1 SEHNR and CDR2 FQNEAQ come from the germline V gene (reference sequence). V dropped 1 base and J dropped 3 bases, with 13 bases sitting between them. The CDR3 DNA reads TGTGCCAGCAGCTTAGGGCAGGGGTATATCTACAATGAGCAGTTCTTC. Protein: CASSLGQGYIYNEQFF.

This clonotype was observed at least ten times. The rearrangement joins TRBV9 to TRBJ1-2; D is unresolved. The V end lost 4 bases, the J end lost 3 bases, and 16 bases lay between the germline ends. The CDR3 is 15 residues long. Germline CDR1 and CDR2: SGDLS and YYNGEE. CDR3 sequence: CASSNLGRTYYGYTF. The CDR3 nucleotides are TGTGCCAGCAGCAACCTTGGACGCACCTACTATGGCTACACCTTC.

At least ten counts were recorded for this clonotype. V and J are TRBV28 and TRBJ2-1, with D perhaps assigned TRBD1 or TRBD2 (10 bases each). This CDR3 spans 20 amino acids. The germline V gene has CDR1 MDHEN and CDR2 SYDVKM. Trimming removed 6 bases at V and 0 bases at J, with 27 bases between. The CDR3 sequence: CASSTYGTGASGSSYNEQFF. CDR3 nucleotides: TGTGCCAGCAGCACTTACGGGACAGGGGCTAGCGGGAGCTCCTACAATGAGCAGTTCTTC.

This clonotype was recorded at least ten times. The chain couples TRBV21-1 to TRBJ2-4; the table names TRBD2, a call not compared with the DNA. TRBV21-1 is given as a pseudogene. The CDR3 length is 18 residues. CDR3 nucleotides: TGTGCCAGCAGCCAAAAGGAGGGAGGGTCGGTGGTCAAAAACATTCAGTACTTC. Protein sequence: CASSQKEGGSVVKNIQYF.

This clonotype came up many times. The genes are TRBV5-1 and TRBJ2-3; D unclear. The CDR3 covers 14 residues. CDR1 is SGHRS and CDR2 is YFSETQ in the germline V gene. The V gene lost 1 base and the J gene lost 1 base, with 7 bases spanning the gap. CDR3 coding DNA: TGCGCCAGCAGCTTGAGACGGGGCACAGATACGCAGTATTTT. Its protein product is CASSLRRGTDTQYF.

This clonotype was recorded at least ten times. The chain recombines TRBV20-1 with TRBJ2-2, with D possibly called TRBD1 or TRBD2 (6 bases each). The CDR3 runs to 13 residues. The V end was cut by 6 bases, the J end by 6 bases, with 14 bases between. Germline CDR1 and CDR2: DFQATT and SNEGSKA (reference sequence). The chain's CDR3 is CSAKSGAAGELFF. Written as DNA, the CDR3 is TGCAGTGCCAAGTCGGGGGCGGCCGGGGAGCTGTTTTTT.